This is a list of T cell receptor beta chains from one sample in a study of T cell responses to AZD1222 COVID-19 vaccine. Data came from immunoSEQ multiplex PCR; TCRdb stores just in-frame clones and leaves some out. The sample shows some 130,000 clones, approximately 88% of them seen only once. Sequencing used peripheral blood, obtained on day 0 of MenACWY control vaccination. The receptors originated from an adult in good health. Each CDR3 is given with its conserved first and last residue. Clone sizes are given selectively: once, few, many, or a class where the clone is expanded.

V gene	clone size	CDR3 protein
TRBV10-3	-	CAIRAGTGSYEQYF
TRBV4-1	-	CASSQERLAAYNEQFF
TRBV11-3	-	CASSLAGRVVDTQYF
TRBV6-5	-	CASSPPQGMAFF
TRBV19	-	CASSYRGPSTDTQYF
TRBV2	-	CASSVETSGLEQYF
TRBV28	-	CASLGVGLSKNIQYF
TRBV3-1/TRBV3-2	-	CASSPYSGYEQYF
TRBV28	-	CASSFNRGRGYTF
TRBV10-3	-	CAISESRVNTEAFF
TRBV6-5	-	CASSYGPANSPLHF
TRBV28	-	CASKPGGLTYEQYF
TRBV7-9	-	CASSENSGTEAFF
TRBV2	-	CASATGPEAFF
TRBV5-1	-	CASSLELINSPLHF
TRBV5-5	-	CASSSTYNYGYTF
TRBV18	-	CASSPVWDPNEQYF
TRBV12-3/TRBV12-4	-	CASSLRDNLHF
TRBV19	-	CASSVPFQPQHF
TRBV7-8	-	CASSLSSSYEQYF
TRBV5-1	-	CASSLDRWGMGTDTQYF
TRBV6-5	-	CASSYAQRGNTIYF
TRBV28	-	CASSLSPETYEQYF
TRBV7-2	-	CASSPRVTNYGYTF
TRBV19	-	CASSIGTGGSEQYF
TRBV5-6	-	CASSLGAGSEPQHF
TRBV7-2	-	CASSLAFYYEQYF
TRBV5-4	-	CASSLEGQGNTIYF
TRBV28	-	CASSLGSGGVYEQYF
TRBV5-1	-	CASSLGGVGNQPQHF
TRBV3-1/TRBV3-2	-	CASSQELGGYAPQHF
TRBV5-1	once	CASSRWGRYTDTQYF
TRBV29-1	-	CSTIYPGQGAYNEQFF
TRBV2	-	CASMGWPSRTEQYF
TRBV7-2	-	CASSSLGTASSNYGYTF
TRBV10-1	few	CASAAGLIDEQYF
TRBV9	once	CASSLTPAYEQYF
TRBV28	-	CASSSRDPLHF
TRBV15	-	CATSRGTGAPSYEQYF
TRBV9	-	CASRGQGTDTQYF
TRBV3-1/TRBV3-2	-	CASSQDAKMANQETQYF
TRBV5-1	few	CASSLETLTGPYYTEAFF
TRBV9	-	CASSVGGAAYEQYF
TRBV6-5	-	CASRGTGYFPLHF
TRBV5-1	-	CASSLAPDRVSYEQYF
TRBV19	-	CASRDRQYSNQPQHF
TRBV28	-	CASSNLMGSGANVLTF
TRBV18	-	CASSPRGLAGDNEQFF
TRBV4-1	-	CASSQDSGGESPLHF